This TCR beta chain was retrieved from a study of breast tumors, draining lymph nodes, adjacent tissues. Findings and limits, study-wide: Data fit most tumor T cells coming from lymph node, expanding in tumor. Luminal-like breast cancer showed significantly greater tumor-nontumor repertoire similarity than basal-like breast cancer did. Data only fit, rather than demonstrated, lymph node origin of most tumor T cells. Tumors had less TCR diversity than lymph nodes, more than nontumor tissue.

MiXCR, applied by TCRdb to the multiplex PCR reads, yields one record per CDR3 protein. In the table there are under 250,000 distinct CDR3 sequences, 32% of which are singletons. The CDR3 length is 12 residues. Germline CDR1 reads SGHRS; CDR2 reads YFSETQ. Breast cancer patients provided tissue from their axillary draining lymph nodes. This clonotype appeared many times. The antigen remains undetermined. Mismatch with germline at one junction end may stem from a read error. This chain connects TRBV5-1 to TRBJ2-5, with TRBD2 as a possible D gene (6 bases). The source is a female donor with breast cancer. Some clones in this sample may be carry-over from other donors' samples. Sequencing was performed on axillary lymph node tissue. CDR3 loop: CASSLGRETHYF. The DNA of the CDR3 is TGCGCCAGCAGCCTGGGACGGGAGACCCACTACTTC.